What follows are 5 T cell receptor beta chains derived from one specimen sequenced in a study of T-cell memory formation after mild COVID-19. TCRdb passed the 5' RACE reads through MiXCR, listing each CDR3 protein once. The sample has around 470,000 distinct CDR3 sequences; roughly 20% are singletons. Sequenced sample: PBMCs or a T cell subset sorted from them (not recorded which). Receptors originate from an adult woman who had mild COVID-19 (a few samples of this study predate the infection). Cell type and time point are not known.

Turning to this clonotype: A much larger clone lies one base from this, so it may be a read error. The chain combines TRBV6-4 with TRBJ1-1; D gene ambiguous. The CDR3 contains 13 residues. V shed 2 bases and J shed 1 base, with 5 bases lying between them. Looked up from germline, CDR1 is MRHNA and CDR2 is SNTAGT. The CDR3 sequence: CASSDQPNTEAFF. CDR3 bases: TGTGCCAGCAGTGACCAGCCGAACACTGAAGCTTTCTTT.

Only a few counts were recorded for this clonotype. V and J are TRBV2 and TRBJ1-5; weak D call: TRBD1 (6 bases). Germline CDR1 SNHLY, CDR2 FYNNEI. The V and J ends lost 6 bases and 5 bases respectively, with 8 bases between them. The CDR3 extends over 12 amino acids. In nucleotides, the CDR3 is TGTGCCAGCAGCCCAGGGGATCAGCCCCAGCATTTT. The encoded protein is CASSPGDQPQHF.

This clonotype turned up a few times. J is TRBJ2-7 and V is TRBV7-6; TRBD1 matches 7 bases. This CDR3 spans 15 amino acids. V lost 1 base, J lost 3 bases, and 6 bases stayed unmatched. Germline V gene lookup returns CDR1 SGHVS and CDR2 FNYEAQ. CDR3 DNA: TGTGCCAGCAGCTTAGGACAGGGTGATCTCTACGAGCAGTACTTC. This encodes CASSLGQGDLYEQYF.

DNA of the CDR3: TGTGCCAGCAGCTTAACGGGGGGACCAGGGACCCAGTACTTC. It is translated as CASSLTGGPGTQYF. The chain has TRBV7-2 and TRBJ2-5; 7 bases match TRBD2. Germline loops: CDR1 SGHTA, CDR2 FQGNSA. Trimming at V came to 2 bases and at J to 7 bases, leaving 7 bases not matched to a gene. This CDR3 is 14 amino acids long.

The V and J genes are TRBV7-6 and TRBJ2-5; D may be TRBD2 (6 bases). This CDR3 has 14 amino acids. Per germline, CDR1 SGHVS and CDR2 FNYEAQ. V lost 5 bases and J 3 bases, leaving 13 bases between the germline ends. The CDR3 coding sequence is TGTGCCAGCAGCACCCGGTGGGGGGAAGAGACCCAGTACTTC. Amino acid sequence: CASSTRWGEETQYF. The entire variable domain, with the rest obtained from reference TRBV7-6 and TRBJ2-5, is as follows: GAGVSQSPRYKVTKRGQDVALRCDPISGHVSLYWYRQALGQGPEFLTYFNYEAQQDKSGLPNDRFSAERPEGSISTLTIQRTEQRDSAMYRCASSTRWGEETQYFGPGTRLLVL.